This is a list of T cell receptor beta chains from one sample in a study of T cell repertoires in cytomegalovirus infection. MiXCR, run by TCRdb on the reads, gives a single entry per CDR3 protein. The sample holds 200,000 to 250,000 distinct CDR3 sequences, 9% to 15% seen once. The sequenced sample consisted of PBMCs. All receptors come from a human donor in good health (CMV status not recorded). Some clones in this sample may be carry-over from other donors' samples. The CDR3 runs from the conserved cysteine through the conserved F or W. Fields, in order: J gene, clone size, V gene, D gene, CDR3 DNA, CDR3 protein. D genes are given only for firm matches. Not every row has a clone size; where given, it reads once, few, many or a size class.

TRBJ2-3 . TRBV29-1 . TGCAGCGTTGTATCCAGGACAGATACGCAGTATTTT CSVVSRTDTQYF
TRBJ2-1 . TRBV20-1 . TGCAGTGCTAGAGATAGGGGATACAATGAGCGGTTCTTC CSARDRGYNERFF
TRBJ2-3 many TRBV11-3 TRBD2 TGTGCCAGCAGCTTATCAGCGGGGGGCCGCACAGATACGCAGTATTTT CASSLSAGGRTDTQYF
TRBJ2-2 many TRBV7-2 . TGTGCCAGCAGCTTATTGGCGGGGTCCGGGGAGCTGTTTTTT CASSLLAGSGELFF
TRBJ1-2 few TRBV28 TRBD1 TGTGCCAGCAGTCCGGGACAGGGTTTCCGTGGCTACACCTTC CASSPGQGFRGYTF
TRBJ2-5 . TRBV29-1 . TGCAGCGTTGTTGTCCAGGATGAGACCCAGTACTTC CSVVVQDETQYF
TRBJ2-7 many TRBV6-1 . TGTGCCAGCAGTGAAAGGGTCCAAGCCGAGCAGTACTTC CASSERVQAEQYF
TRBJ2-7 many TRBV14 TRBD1 TGTGCCAGCAGCCGAGGACAGGCCTACGAGCAGTACTTC CASSRGQAYEQYF
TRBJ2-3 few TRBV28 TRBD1 TGTGCCAGCAGTTTTAGTCAGGGGGGCACAGATACGCAGTATTTT CASSFSQGGTDTQYF
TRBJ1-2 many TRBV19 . TGTGCCAGTAAGGCGGGAATCCATGGCTACACCTTC CASKAGIHGYTF
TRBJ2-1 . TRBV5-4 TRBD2 TGTGCCAGCAGCTCGGAACAAGCGGGGACGAGCGATGAGCAGTTCTTC CASSSEQAGTSDEQFF
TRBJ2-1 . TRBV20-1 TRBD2 TGCAGTGCTAACCGGGGGGGCTCCTACAATGAGCAGTTCTTC CSANRGGSYNEQFF
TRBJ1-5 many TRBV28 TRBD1 TGTGCCAGCAGACTACCGGGGGGACAGGGCAATCAGCCCCAGCATTTT CASRLPGGQGNQPQHF
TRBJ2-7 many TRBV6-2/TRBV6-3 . TGTGCCAGCTTACGGTTCACCCATGGAACCTACGAGCAGTACTTC CASLRFTHGTYEQYF
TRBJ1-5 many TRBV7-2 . TGTGCCAGCAGCACCTCGCAGGCGGCCCAGCATTTT CASSTSQAAQHF
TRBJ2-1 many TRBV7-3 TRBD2 TGTGCCAGCAGCTCGGTAGCGGGAGGGGTCAATGAGCAGTTCTTC CASSSVAGGVNEQFF
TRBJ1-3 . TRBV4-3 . TGCGCCAGCAGCCAAACCGGGCCTCCGTCTGGAAACACCATATATTTT CASSQTGPPSGNTIYF
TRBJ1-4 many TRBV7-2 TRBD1 TGTGCCAGCAGCCTGTCGACAGGGGAGTATGAAAAACTGTTTTTT CASSLSTGEYEKLFF
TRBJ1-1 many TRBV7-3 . TGTGCCAGCAGCTTAAATCCACGGACTGAAGCTTTCTTT CASSLNPRTEAFF
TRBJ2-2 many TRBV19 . TGTGCCAGCAGCATCAGGGGTACCGGGGAGCTGTTTTTT CASSIRGTGELFF
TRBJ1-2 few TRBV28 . TGTGCCAGCAGTTCCTCCGCAGGGCTCTATGGCTACACCTTC CASSSSAGLYGYTF